These 26 T cell receptor beta chains originate from one sample sequenced in a study of metastatic and nonmetastatic thyroid tumors (dated by TCRdb to about 2020). Library preparation used PCR. TCRdb names Illumina HiSeq 4000 as the instrument used. Through fastp at Q25 and MiXCR, TCRdb rebuilt clones from the public reads, retaining in-frame beta chains. This sample lists about 16,000 clones; roughly 24% were detected once. The top ten clonotypes cover approximately 11% of the sample. No treatment had been received by any patient before thyroid surgery. Sequencing used blood. Receptors originate from a male donor with papillary thyroid cancer or a benign thyroid nodule (not recorded which). Some clones in this sample may be carry-over from other donors' samples.

The chain couples TRBV28 to TRBJ2-1, with TRBD1 matching 7 bases. This CDR3 spans 16 amino acids. Germline lookup yields CDR1 MDHEN and CDR2 SYDVKM. V lost 5 bases and J lost 4; bases outside the gene matches: 11. In DNA form, the CDR3 reads TGTGCCAGCAGTCGTCTCGGGACAGACCTTTACAATGAGCAGTTCTTC. Protein: CASSRLGTDLYNEQFF.

J is TRBJ2-7 and V is TRBV11-3; the match to TRBD2 covers 9 bases. Germline assignment: CDR1 SGHNT and CDR2 YENEEA. V was clipped by 5 bases and J by 2 bases; unmatched bases: 10. There are 16 residues in the CDR3. CDR3 bases: TGTGCCAGCAGCCCACGCACTAGCGGGCCAACCTACGAGCAGTACTTC. Translating gives CASSPRTSGPTYEQYF.

As DNA, the CDR3 is TGCAGTGCTGTGACTAGCGGGGGGATGGAGCAGTACTTC. This gives the protein CSAVTSGGMEQYF. The J gene is TRBJ2-7, the V gene TRBV20-1, with 13 bases identical to TRBD2. This CDR3 comprises 13 residues. The junction had 5 bases not matched to a gene; V was cut back by 5 bases and J by 7 bases. Germline CDR1 and CDR2: DFQATT and SNEGSKA (reference sequence).

In its sample, this clone was seen many times. Possible read error: a much larger clone is one base away. The chain couples TRBV20-1 to TRBJ2-5, with 9 bases lining up with TRBD1. Germline CDR1 reads DFQATT; CDR2 reads SNEGSKA (reference sequence). The CDR3 spans 13 residues. The trim removed 6 bases at V and 3 bases at J, leaving 5 bases unmatched. This CDR3 is CSARQGGKETQYF. The DNA of the CDR3 is TGCAGTGCAAGACAGGGGGGGAAAGAGACCCAGTACTTC.

This clone is deemed medium-sized. J is TRBJ1-2 and V is TRBV6-2 or TRBV6-3; the D is unclear. The CDR3 has 14 amino acids. The germline CDR1 and CDR2 sequences are MNHEY and SVGEGT. Trimming took off 5 bases at V and 7 bases at J, with 17 bases between the two ends. CDR3 coding DNA: TGTGCCAGCAGTCTCCGGGCTCCTGATAGTGGCTACACCTTC. Translated: CASSLRAPDSGYTF.

This clone was seen ten or more times. This chain links TRBV9 with TRBJ2-5, with D perhaps matching TRBD1 (6 bases). Germline values: CDR1 SGDLS, CDR2 YYNGEE. The length of the CDR3 is 17 residues. The V end was cut by 1 base, the J end by 0 bases, with 16 bases between. Here the CDR3 DNA reads TGTGCCAGCAGCGTAAACCCGGGACACCAGTACCAAGAGACCCAGTACTTC. Translation gives CASSVNPGHQYQETQYF.

This clone was found once. Other DNA sequences in this specimen translate into the identical CDR3. The V and J genes are TRBV5-1 and TRBJ2-7; tentatively, D is TRBD2 (5 bases). This CDR3 has 13 amino acids. V lost 3 bases to trimming and J lost 13 bases, with 20 bases between them. CDR1 and CDR2 from the germline V gene are SGHRS and YFSETQ. The CDR3 region is CASSSRLADERYF. CDR3 DNA sequence: TGCGCCAGCAGCTCTAGGCTAGCCGACGAGCGTTACTTC.

Relative to its sample, this clone is medium-sized. The V gene is TRBV20-1, the J gene TRBJ2-7; D uncertain. This CDR3 region has 14 residues. CDR1 DFQATT and CDR2 SNEGSKA come from the germline V gene (reference sequence). Trimming pared 0 bases from V and 1 base from J, leaving 10 bases between. The CDR3 here is CSARDPRESYEQYF. In nucleotides, the CDR3 is TGCAGTGCTAGAGATCCCCGAGAGTCCTACGAGCAGTACTTC.

This clone has ten or more counts. The V gene is TRBV29-1, the J gene TRBJ1-1; maybe TRBD1 (6 bases). Trimming stripped 3 bases from V and 3 bases from J, with 11 bases between. Germline CDR1 and CDR2: SQVTM and ANQGSEA. The CDR3 has 13 amino acids. The CDR3 protein is CSVDFGGDTEAFF. The DNA for the CDR3 is TGCAGCGTTGACTTCGGGGGCGACACTGAAGCTTTCTTT.

This clone showed up many times. The genes are TRBV6-5 and TRBJ2-3, with 11 bases fitting TRBD2. The CDR3 runs to 17 residues. The germline CDR1 and CDR2 sequences are MNHEY and SVGAGI. The J segment lost 4 bases and the V segment lost 0 bases, leaving 6 bases of the junction unmatched. The CDR3 DNA sequence: TGTGCCAGCAGTTACTCTCTAGCGGGGGGCCTCCCAGATACGCAGTATTTT. Its translation is CASSYSLAGGLPDTQYF.

This clone showed up many times. V gene TRBV11-2 combines with J gene TRBJ2-1; 8 bases match TRBD1. Germline assignment: CDR1 SGHAT and CDR2 FQNNGV. V shed 3 bases and J 5 bases; nucleotides not matched to a gene: 9. This CDR3 has 16 amino acids. The CDR3 DNA follows: TGTGCCAGCAGCTTCAGGGGGCCCTTTCCTAACAATGAGCAGTTCTTC. This codes for CASSFRGPFPNNEQFF.

This clone has a count of ten or more. The gene calls are TRBV3-1 and TRBJ2-3, with D possibly TRBD2 on 5 matching bases. The ends were cut back, 1 base at V and 4 bases at J, with 12 bases in the middle. The CDR3 consists of 15 residues. The V gene's germline CDR1 is LGHDT and CDR2 YNNKEL (reference sequence). CDR3 sequence: CASSQGLALPDTQYF. CDR3 in DNA: TGTGCCAGCAGCCAAGGGCTAGCTTTGCCAGATACGCAGTATTTT.

The gene calls are TRBV30 and TRBJ2-7; D gene uncertain. The CDR3 contains 11 residues. Germline V CDR1 and CDR2: GTSNPN, SVGIG (reference sequence). Trimming removed 1 base at V and 1 base at J, with 2 bases between. CDR3 loop: CAWSESYEQYF. The CDR3 coding sequence is TGTGCCTGGAGTGAGTCCTACGAGCAGTACTTC.

As concerns this clone: The germline gene is not matched at one end of the junction; a read error may be the cause. The chain employs TRBV6-9 and TRBJ2-1, with D maybe TRBD2 (5 bases). CDR1 and CDR2 from the germline V gene are MNHGY and SVAAGI. This CDR3 is built from 16 residues. The CDR3 region is CASSGSRERDINGQFF. The CDR3 DNA is TGCGCCAGCAGTGGTAGTAGGGAGAGGGATATCAATGGGCAGTTCTTC.

In its sample, this clone was seen many times. This chain connects TRBV29-1 to TRBJ2-7; tentative D call: TRBD1 (6 bases). This CDR3 spans 14 amino acids. The germline V gene encodes CDR1 SQVTM and CDR2 ANQGSEA. Trimming removed 1 base at V and 2 bases at J, with 12 bases between. The CDR3 sequence is CSVEGVDSPYEQYF. The CDR3 nucleotides are TGCAGCGTTGAAGGGGTGGACAGCCCCTACGAGCAGTACTTC.

The chain is built from TRBV11-3 and TRBJ2-5; the match to TRBD2 covers 16 bases. The germline V gene has CDR1 SGHNT and CDR2 YENEEA. J gave up 5 bases and V 6 bases, and 3 bases lay outside the gene matches. The CDR3 covers 15 residues. The CDR3 here is CASRGLAGGLETQYF. The CDR3 DNA reads TGTGCCAGCAGGGGACTAGCGGGAGGGCTTGAGACCCAGTACTTC.

In its sample, this clone is medium-sized. The genes are TRBV20-1 and TRBJ2-3; the D gene is possibly TRBD1 (6 bases). The CDR3 contains 11 residues. V lost 6 bases to trimming and J lost 5 bases, with 9 bases between them. CDR1 and CDR2 (germline): DFQATT, SNEGSKA (reference sequence). Here the CDR3 reads CSATRGDTQYF. DNA of the CDR3: TGCAGTGCGACCAGGGGAGATACGCAGTATTTT.

This clone was seen a handful of times. Other DNA variants within this sample encode the same CDR3. The V call is TRBV28, the J call TRBJ2-3; no reliable D call. This CDR3 has 14 residues. Between the trimmed V and J ends, which lost 8 bases and 2 bases, there was a span of 14 bases. Germline CDR1 and CDR2: MDHEN and SYDVKM. CDR3 region: CASEAPPNTDTQYF. CDR3 nucleotides: TGTGCCAGCGAGGCACCACCAAACACAGATACGCAGTATTTT.

By proportion, this clone is medium-sized (0.01 to 0.1%). V and J are TRBV12-3 or TRBV12-4 and TRBJ1-6; no clear D. The V and J ends lost 1 base and 0 bases respectively, with 1 base between them. This CDR3 region has 14 residues. The CDR3 spells CASSLGSYNSPLHF. The CDR3 bases are TGTGCCAGCAGTTTAGGCTCCTATAATTCACCCCTCCACTTT.

This clone is categorized as large. This chain uses TRBV6-5 with TRBJ1-5; D may be TRBD1 (5 bases). The V gene lost 0 bases and the J gene lost 5 bases, with 8 bases spanning the gap. Germline V gene sequence: CDR1 MNHEY, CDR2 SVGAGI. The CDR3 runs 14 residues. In DNA, the CDR3 is TGTGCCAGCAGTTACTCTGGACAAGATCAGCCCCAGCATTTT. Translated: CASSYSGQDQPQHF.

This chain connects TRBV5-1 to TRBJ2-1; possibly TRBD1 for D (7 bases). This CDR3 has 15 amino acids. V was shortened by 1 base and J by 1 base, with 9 bases between the two germline ends. Germline values: CDR1 SGHRS, CDR2 YFSETQ. CDR3 in DNA: TGCGCCAGCAGCTTGTCAGGGGGGTCCTACAATGAGCAGTTCTTC. Translation gives CASSLSGGSYNEQFF.

This clone was found many times. This chain links TRBV6-4 with TRBJ2-1, with TRBD2 matching over 7 bases. J gave up 4 bases and V 8 bases, and 14 bases lay outside the gene matches. CDR1 is MRHNA, CDR2 SNTAGT, per germline. CDR3 length: 16 amino acids. This CDR3 is CASGWEGLAEYNEQFF. The DNA of the CDR3 is TGTGCCAGCGGATGGGAGGGTCTAGCGGAATACAATGAGCAGTTCTTC.

The rearrangement uses TRBV27 and TRBJ2-7; D might be TRBD2 (5 bases). CDR3 length equals 13 residues. Germline V gene sequence: CDR1 MNHEY, CDR2 SMNVEV (reference sequence). Trimming pared 5 bases from V and 5 bases from J, leaving 13 bases between. CDR3 nucleotide sequence: TGTGCCAGCAGTCCCTCGGGGAACCACGAGCAGTACTTC. It is translated as CASSPSGNHEQYF.

This clone was seen more than once but under ten times. This chain joins TRBV30 and TRBJ2-7; TRBD1 matches at 7 bases. The CDR3 contains 14 residues. Losses at the gene ends were 0 bases for V and 2 bases for J; bases not matched to a gene: 4. Germline V lookup: CDR1 GTSNPN, CDR2 SVGIG (reference sequence). Here the CDR3 reads CAWSVSGTAYEQYF. DNA of the CDR3: TGTGCCTGGAGTGTTTCGGGGACAGCCTACGAGCAGTACTTC. The full variable domain, with the rest looked up from reference TRBV30 and TRBJ2-7, is SQTIHQWPATLVQPVGSPLSLECTVEGTSNPNLYWYRQAAGRGLQLLFYSVGIGQISSEVPQNLSASRPQDRQFILSSKKLLLSDSGFYLCAWSVSGTAYEQYFGPGTRLTVT.

The chain recombines TRBV20-1 with TRBJ2-7, with 10 bases that match TRBD2. The V gene's germline CDR1 is DFQATT and CDR2 SNEGSKA (reference sequence). CDR3 length: 15 amino acids. Trimming removed 3 bases from V and 7 bases from J; junction bases left unmatched: 12. The CDR3, as DNA: TGCAGTGCTAGTCGACAGGGGCTAGCGGGAGTAGAGCAGTACTTC. As protein: CSASRQGLAGVEQYF.

In this sample, this clone is medium-sized. The chain carries TRBV5-1 and TRBJ2-1, with D possibly being TRBD1 or TRBD2 (5 bases each). This CDR3 has 15 amino acids. The germline CDR1 and CDR2 sequences are SGHRS and YFSETQ. Trimming took off 4 bases at V and 4 bases at J, with 15 bases between the two ends. The CDR3 DNA sequence: TGCGCCAGCAGCATACCGACTACAGGATACAATGAGCAGTTCTTC. Encoded protein: CASSIPTTGYNEQFF. The full variable domain, in which reference TRBV5-1 and TRBJ2-1 provide the parts outside the CDR3, is KAGVTQTPRYLIKTRGQQVTLSCSPISGHRSVSWYQQTPGQGLQFLFEYFSETQRNKGNFPGRFSGRQFSNSRSEMNVSTLELGDSALYLCASSIPTTGYNEQFFGPGTRLTVL.